The present TCR beta chain was sequenced within a study of blood T cell repertoires in COVID-19. In the study overall: The study drew acute and convalescent COVID-19 samples from the United States, Italy and Spain. Sources were T cells, B-cell-depleted T cells, or PBMCs; the material itself was cDNA or gDNA.

As processed by the authors: Estimation of nucleated cell counts relied on the amplification of reference gene primers. Generated by immunoSEQ multiplex PCR, the TCRdb table keeps only in-frame clones and is missing some. The DNA gave D and trimming, while V, J and clone size come from that table. This repertoire shows some 240,000 clones, approximately 80% found once; its top ten account for about 13%. Germline V gene data show CDR1 as LGHNA and CDR2 as YNFKEQ. Trimming pared 1 base from V and 1 base from J, leaving 7 bases between. CDR3 length: 14 amino acids. The sample was peripheral blood. The rearrangement links TRBV4-2 to TRBJ2-5; the D gene is possibly TRBD2 (5 bases). This TCR came from a human donor in a cohort sampled during active COVID-19. The CDR3 here is CASSQGGSQETQYF. The CDR3 bases are TGTGCCAGCAGCCAAGGAGGGAGCCAAGAGACCCAGTACTTC.